This T cell receptor (beta chain) was profiled in a study of blood T cell repertoires in COVID-19. About the research overall: The study drew acute and convalescent COVID-19 samples from the United States, Italy and Spain. The analysed material was cDNA or gDNA that came from T cells, B-cell-depleted T cells, or PBMCs.

The repertoire was sequenced with immunoSEQ multiplex PCR; TCRdb's copy has only in-frame clones and lacks some. The sample includes roughly 450,000 clones, less than 95% of them seen just once. This study enrolled people aged roughly 18 to 89 from approximately 24 US geographic areas. Trimming pared 5 bases from V and 0 bases from J, leaving 16 bases between. The CDR3 totals 17 residues. Looked up from germline, CDR1 is SGHDN and CDR2 is FVKESK. The clonotype originates from a man younger than 35 who had recovered from COVID-19. The sample comprised PBMCs or T cells enriched from blood (not recorded which). The rearrangement links TRBV14 to TRBJ1-4; D not certain. Here the CDR3 reads CASSTGGERATNEKLFF. Written as DNA, the CDR3 is TGTGCCAGCAGCACGGGTGGGGAGAGAGCAACTAATGAAAAACTGTTTTTT.